This TCR beta chain was documented in a study of cytomegalovirus exposure and HLA in healthy donors. Points from the study as a whole: More than 150 TCR beta chains were listed as cytomegalovirus-associated. Accounts indicate the classifier identified cytomegalovirus status with strong specificity and sensitivity.

Profiled with immunoSEQ multiplex PCR; TCRdb holds only in-frame clones, not every one. This table has about 160,000 clones, 90% to 97% appearing once. With regard to this clone: Its matching antigen is unknown.

Germline CDR1 SGHTA, CDR2 FQGNSA. CDR3 length: 14 amino acids. Trimming pared 5 bases from V and 6 bases from J, leaving 17 bases between. The V and J genes are TRBV7-2 and TRBJ2-7; possibly TRBD1 for D (5 bases). The material sequenced was PBMCs. This sequence was found in a woman aged 18-29 years in good health and CMV-seronegative. CDR3 sequence reads: CASSAYSGFGEQYF. As DNA, the CDR3 is TGTGCCAGCAGCGCCTATTCAGGGTTTGGCGAGCAGTACTTC. The full variable domain, with the rest looked up from reference TRBV7-2 and TRBJ2-7, is GAGVSQSPSNKVTEKGKDVELRCDPISGHTALYWYRQSLGQGLEFLIYFQGNSAPDKSGLPSDRFSAERTGGSVSTLTIQRTQQEDSAVYLCASSAYSGFGEQYFGPGTRLTVT.